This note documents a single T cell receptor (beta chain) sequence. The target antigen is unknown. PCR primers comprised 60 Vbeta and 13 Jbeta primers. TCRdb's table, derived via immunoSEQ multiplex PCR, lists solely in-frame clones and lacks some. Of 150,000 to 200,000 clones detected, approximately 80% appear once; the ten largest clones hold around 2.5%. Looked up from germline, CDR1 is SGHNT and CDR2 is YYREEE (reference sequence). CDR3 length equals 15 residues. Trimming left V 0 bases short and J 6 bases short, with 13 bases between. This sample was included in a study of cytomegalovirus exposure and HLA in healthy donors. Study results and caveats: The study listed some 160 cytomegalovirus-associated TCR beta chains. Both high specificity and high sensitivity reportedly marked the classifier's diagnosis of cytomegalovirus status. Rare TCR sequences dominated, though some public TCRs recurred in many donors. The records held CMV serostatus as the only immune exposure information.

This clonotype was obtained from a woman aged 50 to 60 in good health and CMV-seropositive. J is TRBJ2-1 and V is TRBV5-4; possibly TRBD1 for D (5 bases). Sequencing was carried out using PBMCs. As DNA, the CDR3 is TGTGCCAGCAGCTTGGTGCAGGGTCACGGCAATGAGCAGTTCTTC. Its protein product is CASSLVQGHGNEQFF. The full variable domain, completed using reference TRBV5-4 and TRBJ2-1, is ETGVTQSPTHLIKTRGQQVTLRCSSQSGHNTVSWYQQALGQGPQFIFQYYREEENGRGNFPPRFSGLQFPNYSSELNVNALELDDSALYLCASSLVQGHGNEQFFGPGTRLTVL.